This TCR beta chain was sequenced during a study of blood T cell repertoires in COVID-19 (TCRdb year 2020). Context from the whole study: Samples from collaborators originated in the United States, Italy and Spain and spanned both the acute and convalescent phases of COVID-19. The material from the prospective study consisted of cDNA or gDNA derived from T cells, B-cell-depleted T cells, or PBMCs. Subjects who had been exposed to COVID-19, were actively infected with it, or had recovered from it provided the deeply sampled blood TCRbeta repertoires that made up the dataset. The repertoires were released in a freely available public database intended as a resource for research on the immune response to SARS-CoV-2. Samples were obtained from the ongoing ImmuneRACE study (first 160 participants) and from approximately 1,200 subjects provided by 6 global collaborators. Sample metadata almost always included a de-identified subject ID, COVID-19 status, age in years and sex. Where available, HLA class I and class II types were taken from metadata supplied by the sample provider and were not determined by assay-based typing. What the study reported, not specific to this receptor: How much clinical and demographic metadata was included differed by source and by participant, and the metadata was provided uncurated.

For CDR1 and CDR2, the germline V gene (reference sequence) lists LNHDA and SQIVND. Spanning cysteine to phenylalanine, the CDR3 consists of 15 amino acids. The retained sequence is limited to the CDR3, 45 bases, with the frame set at the first base. Trimming takes 7 bases off V and 7 bases off J; junction bases not matched to a gene: 7. Enrolling through a virtual design, the prospective study's participants ranged in age from about 18 to 89 years and lived across about two dozen United States geographic areas. Cohort assignment in the prospective study relied on participant-reported clinical history from a screening survey and a study questionnaire. Exposed participants were defined as having been in contact with someone with a PCR-confirmed or clinician-diagnosed COVID-19 case within 2 weeks of study entry. Mobile phlebotomists in the prospective study collected whole blood, serum and a nasopharyngeal or oropharyngeal swab from every participant. Participants in the prospective study had the option to provide additional blood draws and questionnaires over an approximately 2-month period. Blood samples from the prospective study were shipped frozen or at room temperature prior to DNA extraction.

In the case of this clone: No cognate antigen has been identified for it. Within one base of it there is no much larger clone, and no base qualities were kept.

The immunoSEQ Assay, a bias-controlled multiplex PCR, was used to amplify TCRbeta CDR3 regions from genomic DNA. In the source study's methods: Nucleated cell counts per sample were estimated from amplification of reference gene primers within the assay. To quantify the absolute abundance of each unique TCRbeta CDR3 rearrangement, sequence reads were collapsed and filtered. For each sample, productive Simpson clonality was calculated as the square root of Simpson's diversity index over productive rearrangements. The source is immuneACCESS, and TCRdb retained only in-frame sequences with V and J called. Part of the clones is not carried over; for the studies checked, unresolved V genes explain less than half of this, and the remainder is unexplained. The V and J calls and clone size were taken over from that table, and D and trimming were inferred from the DNA. The sample yields approximately 65,000 clones; around 66% were counted once. 51% of the sample is in the top ten clones.

The clonotype was recovered from a woman aged 55 to 70 who had been exposed to COVID-19. The specimen was PBMCs or T cells enriched from blood (not recorded which). The receptor chain draws on TRBV19 and TRBJ2-1, and TRBD2 matches 13 of the central bases. For the CDR3, the sequence is CASTGTGLAGNEQFF. The sequence in DNA is TGTGCCAGTACGGGGACGGGACTAGCGGGAAATGAGCAGTTCTTC.